The 8 T cell receptor beta chains below all came from one sample that was sequenced in a study of sequential checkpoint blockade in melanoma. TCRdb's copy holds only in-frame clones and misses some; the assay was immunoSEQ multiplex PCR. The table includes about 28,000 clones, roughly nine tenths detected once. As for treatment: randomized to nivolumab then ipilimumab (arm A) or the reverse (arm B). The source material was CD8+ T cells sorted from blood (inferred from file names), sampled from a patient given nivolumab and ipilimumab in sequence. These receptors were taken from a human donor with melanoma.

V is TRBV4-3 and J is TRBJ1-1; possible D gene TRBD1, 6 bases. CDR3 length: 14 residues. Germline CDR1 is LGHNA and CDR2 is YSLEER. The V and J ends lost 2 bases and 5 bases respectively, with 12 bases between them. In nucleotides, the CDR3 is TGCGCCAGCAGCCAATATTCAGGGGAGACTGAAGCTTTCTTT. Translating gives CASSQYSGETEAFF.

J is TRBJ1-2 and V is TRBV7-6; D call uncertain. The CDR3 consists of 15 residues. Germline V gene data show CDR1 as SGHVS and CDR2 as FNYEAQ. V was cut by 4 bases and J by 6 bases, with 18 bases left in between. The CDR3 sequence is CASSSLETGGDGYTF. The CDR3 DNA reads TGTGCCAGCAGCTCCCTCGAGACGGGTGGCGATGGCTACACCTTC.

The rearrangement links TRBV19 to TRBJ2-2; D uncertain. This CDR3 comprises 13 residues. Per germline, CDR1 LNHDA and CDR2 SQIVND (reference sequence). The V gene lost 1 base and the J gene lost 9 bases, with 9 bases spanning the gap. CDR3 sequence (DNA): TGTGCCAGTAGTATAGTTCCGGGTCGGGAGCTGTTTTTT. Protein: CASSIVPGRELFF.

This clone was seen a handful of times. CDR3 sequence reads: CATGGLNTEAFF. The CDR3, as DNA: TGTGCCACTGGCGGGTTGAACACTGAAGCTTTCTTT. This chain links TRBV19 with TRBJ1-1; D gene unclear. This CDR3 is built from 12 residues. CDR1 is LNHDA, CDR2 SQIVND, per germline (reference sequence). Trimming cost V 10 bases and J 0 bases, with 9 bases left between them.

The chain recombines TRBV19 with TRBJ1-1, with 10 bases fitting TRBD1. The CDR3 extends over 14 amino acids. Germline CDR1 is LNHDA and CDR2 is SQIVND (reference sequence). Trimming removed 7 bases from V and 4 bases from J; junction bases left unmatched: 6. Written as DNA, the CDR3 is TGTGCCAGTACCTTGACAGGGGGCCTCACTGAAGCTTTCTTT. Translation: CASTLTGGLTEAFF.

The genes are TRBV5-1 and TRBJ1-2; 8 positions match TRBD1. The length of the CDR3 is 15 residues. Germline lookup yields CDR1 SGHRS and CDR2 YFSETQ. J was trimmed by 4 bases and V by 0 bases; bases with no gene match: 5. CDR3 in DNA: TGCGCCAGCAGCTTGGAATCAGGGGGCGTCTATGGCTACACCTTC. It codes for CASSLESGGVYGYTF.

The chain couples TRBV27 to TRBJ2-1; TRBD2 is a possible D gene (7 bases). The V end was cut by 3 bases, the J end by 8 bases, with 17 bases between. The CDR3 runs 15 residues. Germline-derived CDR1 and CDR2 are MNHEY and SMNVEV (reference sequence). The DNA for the CDR3 is TGTGCCAGCAGTTTGGGGGCGGGAGTTGTAGATGAGCAGTTCTTC. This translates into CASSLGAGVVDEQFF.

This clone was observed a single time. The CDR3: CASSLREWANVLTF. CDR3 bases: TGTGCCAGCAGCTTGAGGGAATGGGCCAACGTCCTGACTTTC. This chain links TRBV13 with TRBJ2-6; weak D call: TRBD2 (5 bases). In germline, CDR1 is PRHDT, CDR2 FYEKMQ (reference sequence). V lost 3 bases to trimming and J lost 5 bases, with 8 bases between them. CDR3 length: 14 amino acids.